Detailed here is one T cell receptor (beta chain). Its antigen remains unidentified. This sample includes further DNA sequences coding for the same CDR3. The data were obtained in a study of beta chain features in type 1 diabetes. Study as a whole: Healthy donors and patients showed comparable age, gender and cell yields. The number of sorted cells examined across all samples was under 140,000,000. Study-level results: There was a moderate but significant shortening of TCRB CDR3s in all four CD4+ subsets of Type 1 diabetes patients. Any role of HLA type in TCRB rearrangement remained unresolved here.

Trimming removed 5 bases at V and 8 bases at J, with 12 bases between. Germline V gene data show CDR1 as MDHEN and CDR2 as SYDVKM. The CDR3 covers 12 residues. Since all of the isolated RNA was reverse transcribed, expressed TCRB transcripts were what got sequenced. TCRdb keeps only in-frame clones here, not all; method: immunoSEQ multiplex PCR. The sample yields 900,000 or so clones, roughly 17% seen once. The receptor was isolated from a woman younger than 35 in good health. The sample consisted of naive CD4+ T cells from blood. The chain is built from TRBV28 and TRBJ1-2; D ambiguous. CDR3 residues: CASSSQGGGYTF. The CDR3 nucleotides read TGTGCCAGCAGTAGTCAAGGCGGGGGCTACACCTTC.